The text below deals with one T cell receptor (beta chain). Clones were sequenced by immunoSEQ multiplex PCR, and TCRdb holds only the in-frame ones, with some missing. The sample holds around 100,000 clones, 91% seen once. This sample is part of a study of T cell changes during pregnancy in multiple sclerosis. Germline CDR1 LNHDA, CDR2 SQIVND (reference sequence). The junction had 2 bases not matched to a gene; V was cut back by 0 bases and J by 3 bases. This CDR3 spans 15 amino acids. The sequenced sample was peripheral blood, obtained after pregnancy. The chain carries TRBV19 and TRBJ1-5, with 7 bases identical to TRBD1. The receptor was isolated from a female donor with multiple sclerosis, enrolled in a pregnancy study. In nucleotides, the CDR3 is TGTGCCAGTAGTATAGAGACAGGGCACAATCAGCCCCAGCATTTT. Translated: CASSIETGHNQPQHF.